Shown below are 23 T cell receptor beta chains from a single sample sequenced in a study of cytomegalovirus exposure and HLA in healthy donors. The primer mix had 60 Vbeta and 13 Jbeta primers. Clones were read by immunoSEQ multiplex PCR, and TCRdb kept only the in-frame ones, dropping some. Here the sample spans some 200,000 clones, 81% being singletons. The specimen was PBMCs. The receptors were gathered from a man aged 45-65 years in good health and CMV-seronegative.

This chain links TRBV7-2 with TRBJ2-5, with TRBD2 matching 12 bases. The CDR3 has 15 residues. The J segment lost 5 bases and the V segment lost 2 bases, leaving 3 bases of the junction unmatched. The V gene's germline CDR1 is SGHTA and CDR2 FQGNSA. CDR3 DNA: TGTGCCAGCAGCTTACTAGCGGGGGGGGTTGAGACCCAGTACTTC. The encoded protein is CASSLLAGGVETQYF.

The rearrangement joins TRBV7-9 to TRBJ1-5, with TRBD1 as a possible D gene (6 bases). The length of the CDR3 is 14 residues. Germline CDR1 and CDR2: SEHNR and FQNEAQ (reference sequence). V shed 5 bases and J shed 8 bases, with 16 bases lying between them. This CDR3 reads CASSPRFPGEPQHF. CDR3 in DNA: TGTGCCAGCAGCCCCCGGTTCCCAGGGGAGCCCCAGCATTTT.

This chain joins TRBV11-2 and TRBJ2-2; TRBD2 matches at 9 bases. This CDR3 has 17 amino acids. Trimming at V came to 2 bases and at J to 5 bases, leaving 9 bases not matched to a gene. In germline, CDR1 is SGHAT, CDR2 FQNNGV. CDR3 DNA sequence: TGTGCCAGCAGCTTATACACCCTGGCGGGGGGGACCGGGGAGCTGTTTTTT. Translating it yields CASSLYTLAGGTGELFF.

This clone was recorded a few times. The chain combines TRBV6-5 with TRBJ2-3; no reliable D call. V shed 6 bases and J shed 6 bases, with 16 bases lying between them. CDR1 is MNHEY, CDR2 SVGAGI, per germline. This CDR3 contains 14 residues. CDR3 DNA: TGTGCCAGCAGAACCGACTCGCTCCGGGATACGCAGTATTTT. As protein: CASRTDSLRDTQYF.

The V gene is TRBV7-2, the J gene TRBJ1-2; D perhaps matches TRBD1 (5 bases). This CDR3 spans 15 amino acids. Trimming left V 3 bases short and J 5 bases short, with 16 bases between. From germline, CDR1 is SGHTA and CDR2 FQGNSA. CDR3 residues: CASSFSIEQVYGYTF. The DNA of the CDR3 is TGTGCCAGCAGCTTTAGTATTGAACAGGTTTATGGCTACACCTTC.

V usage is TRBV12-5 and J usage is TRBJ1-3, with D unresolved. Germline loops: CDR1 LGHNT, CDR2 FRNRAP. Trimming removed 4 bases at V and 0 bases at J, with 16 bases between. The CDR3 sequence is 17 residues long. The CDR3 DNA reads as TGTGCTAGTGGTTACCCTAGCCCGGGGTCCTCTGGAAACACCATATATTTT. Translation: CASGYPSPGSSGNTIYF.

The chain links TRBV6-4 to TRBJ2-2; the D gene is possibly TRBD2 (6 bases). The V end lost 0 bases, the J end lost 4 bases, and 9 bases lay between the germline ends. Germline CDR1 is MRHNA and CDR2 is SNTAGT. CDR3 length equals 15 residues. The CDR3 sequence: CASSDSGTPTGELFF. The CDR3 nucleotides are TGTGCCAGCAGTGACTCGGGGACTCCCACCGGGGAGCTGTTTTTT.

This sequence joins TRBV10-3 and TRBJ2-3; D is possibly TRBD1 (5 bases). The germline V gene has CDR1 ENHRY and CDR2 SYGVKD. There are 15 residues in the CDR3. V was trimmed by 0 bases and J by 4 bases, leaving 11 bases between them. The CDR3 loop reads CAISESGGASDTQYF. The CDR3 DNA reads TGTGCCATCAGTGAGTCTGGTGGGGCGTCAGATACGCAGTATTTT.

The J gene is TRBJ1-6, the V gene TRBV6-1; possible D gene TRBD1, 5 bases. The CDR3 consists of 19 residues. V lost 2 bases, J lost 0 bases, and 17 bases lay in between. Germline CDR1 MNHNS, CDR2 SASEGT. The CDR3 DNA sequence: TGTGCCAGCAGTGAACTGGGGACTCAGGGAAGCTCCTATAATTCACCCCTCCACTTT. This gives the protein CASSELGTQGSSYNSPLHF.

The CDR3 DNA is TGTGCCAGCAGAGCGCGGGGGGCCTTCACAGATACGCAGTATTTT. It encodes CASRARGAFTDTQYF. This chain connects TRBV2 to TRBJ2-3; 8 bases align to TRBD2. CDR1 is SNHLY and CDR2 is FYNNEI in the germline V gene. The CDR3 sequence is 15 residues long. V lost 6 bases, J lost 2 bases, and 7 bases stayed unmatched.

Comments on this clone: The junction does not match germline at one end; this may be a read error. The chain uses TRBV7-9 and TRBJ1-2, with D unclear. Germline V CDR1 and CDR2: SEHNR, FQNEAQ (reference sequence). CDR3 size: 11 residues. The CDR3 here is CSSSPQSGYTF. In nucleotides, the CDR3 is TGTTCCAGCAGCCCACAGTCTGGCTACACCTTC.

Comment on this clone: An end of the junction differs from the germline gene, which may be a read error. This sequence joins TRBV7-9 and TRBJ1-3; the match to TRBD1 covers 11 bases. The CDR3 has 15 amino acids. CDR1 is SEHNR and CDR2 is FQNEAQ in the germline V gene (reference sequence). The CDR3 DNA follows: TGTTCCAGCAGCTTCGGACAGGGGGCCGCGGACACCATATATTTT. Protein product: CSSSFGQGAADTIYF.

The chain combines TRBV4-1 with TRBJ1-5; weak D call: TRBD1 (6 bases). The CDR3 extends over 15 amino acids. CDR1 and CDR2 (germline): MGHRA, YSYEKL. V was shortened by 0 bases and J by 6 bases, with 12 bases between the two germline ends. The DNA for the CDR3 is TGCGCCAGCAGCCAAGATCTGGGGGCTGGTCAGCCCCAGCATTTT. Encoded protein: CASSQDLGAGQPQHF.

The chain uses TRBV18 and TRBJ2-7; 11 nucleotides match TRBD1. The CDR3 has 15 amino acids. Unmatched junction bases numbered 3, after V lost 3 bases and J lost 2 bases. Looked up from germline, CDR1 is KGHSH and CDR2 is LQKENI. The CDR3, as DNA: TGTGCCAGCTCACCGGGGACAGGGGGGACCTACGAGCAGTACTTC. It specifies CASSPGTGGTYEQYF.

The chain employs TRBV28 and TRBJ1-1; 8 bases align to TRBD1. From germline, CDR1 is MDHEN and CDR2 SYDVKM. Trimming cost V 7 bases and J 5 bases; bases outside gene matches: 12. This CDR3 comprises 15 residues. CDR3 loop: CASTRTGLGGTEAFF. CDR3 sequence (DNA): TGTGCCAGCACTCGGACAGGGCTAGGGGGGACTGAAGCTTTCTTT.

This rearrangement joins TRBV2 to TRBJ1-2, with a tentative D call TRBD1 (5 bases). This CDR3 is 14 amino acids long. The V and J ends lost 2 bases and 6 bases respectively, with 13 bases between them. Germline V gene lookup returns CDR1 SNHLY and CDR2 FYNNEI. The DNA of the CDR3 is TGTGCCAGCAGTGAATATCGGCAGGGTGATGGCTACACCTTC. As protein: CASSEYRQGDGYTF.

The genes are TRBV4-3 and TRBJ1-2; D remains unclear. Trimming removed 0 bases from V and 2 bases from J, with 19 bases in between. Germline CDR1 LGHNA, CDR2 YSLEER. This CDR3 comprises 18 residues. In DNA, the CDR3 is TGCGCCAGCAGCCAAGATCTGTACCAACCCAGTACCAACTATGGCTACACCTTC. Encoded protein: CASSQDLYQPSTNYGYTF.

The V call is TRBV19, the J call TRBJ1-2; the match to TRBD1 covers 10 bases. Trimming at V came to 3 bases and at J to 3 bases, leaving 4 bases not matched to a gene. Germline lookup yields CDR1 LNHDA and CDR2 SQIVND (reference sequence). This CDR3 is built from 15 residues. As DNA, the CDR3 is TGTGCCAGTAGTATCCCGACAGGGGGCGACTATGGCTACACCTTC. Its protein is CASSIPTGGDYGYTF. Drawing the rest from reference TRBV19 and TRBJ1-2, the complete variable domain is DGGITQSPKYLFRKEGQNVTLSCEQNLNHDAMYWYRQDPGQGLRLIYYSQIVNDFQKGDIAEGYSVSREKKESFPLTVTSAQKNPTAFYLCASSIPTGGDYGYTFGSGTRLTVV.

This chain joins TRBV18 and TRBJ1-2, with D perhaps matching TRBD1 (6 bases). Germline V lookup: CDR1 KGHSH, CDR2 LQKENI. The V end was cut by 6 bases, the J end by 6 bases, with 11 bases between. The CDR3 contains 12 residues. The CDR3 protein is CASSFNRDGYTF. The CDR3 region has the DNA TGTGCCAGCTCGTTTAACAGGGATGGCTACACCTTC.

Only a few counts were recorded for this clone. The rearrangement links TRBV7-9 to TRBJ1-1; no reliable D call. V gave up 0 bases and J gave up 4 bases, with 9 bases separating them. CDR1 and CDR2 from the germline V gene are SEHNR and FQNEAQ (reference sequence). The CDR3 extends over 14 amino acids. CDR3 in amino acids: CASSLAVQITEAFF. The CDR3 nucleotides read TGTGCCAGCAGCTTAGCCGTACAAATCACTGAAGCTTTCTTT.

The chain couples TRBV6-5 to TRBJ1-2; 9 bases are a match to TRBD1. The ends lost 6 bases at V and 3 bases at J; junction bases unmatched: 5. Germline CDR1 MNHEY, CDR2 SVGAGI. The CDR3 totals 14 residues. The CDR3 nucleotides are TGTGCCAGCAGCCAAACAGGGGGCGACTATGGCTACACCTTC. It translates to CASSQTGGDYGYTF.

This CDR3 is CASSGLRLANYGYTF. CDR3 in DNA: TGTGCCAGCAGTGGTTTGAGATTAGCTAACTATGGCTACACCTTC. This chain joins TRBV2 and TRBJ1-2, with D hard to call. Trimming removed 4 bases from V and 0 bases from J, with 12 bases in between. The CDR3 extends over 15 amino acids. Per the germline V gene, CDR1 is SNHLY and CDR2 is FYNNEI.

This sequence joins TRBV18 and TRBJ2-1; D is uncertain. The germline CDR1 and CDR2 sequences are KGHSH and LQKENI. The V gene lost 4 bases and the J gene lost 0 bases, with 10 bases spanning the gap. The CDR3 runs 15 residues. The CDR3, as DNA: TGTGCCAGCTCACTCGGGTCGAGCTCCTACAATGAGCAGTTCTTC. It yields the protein CASSLGSSSYNEQFF.